This TCR beta chain was retrieved from a study of T cell changes during pregnancy in multiple sclerosis. Measured with immunoSEQ multiplex PCR; TCRdb has only the in-frame clones, and not every one. Here the sample spans roughly 110,000 clones, 85% to 95% being singletons. The source of this sequence is a female donor in good health, enrolled as a control in a pregnancy study. The material was peripheral blood, obtained in the third trimester of pregnancy.

DNA of the CDR3: TGTGCCAGCAGTCCTTCGGGGGTTGGGGATCAGCCCCAGCATTTT. Encoded protein: CASSPSGVGDQPQHF. The J gene is TRBJ1-5, the V gene TRBV6-5, with D possibly TRBD1 on 5 matching bases. The length of the CDR3 is 15 residues. Looked up from germline, CDR1 is MNHEY and CDR2 is SVGAGI. Trimming took off 5 bases at V and 5 bases at J, with 16 bases between the two ends.